These 15 T cell receptor beta chains share one sample of origin, sequenced in a study of PD-1 blockade in classical Hodgkin lymphoma. In every patient, relapse followed autologous stem cell transplantation, while exposure to brentuximab vedotin differed. Only in-frame clones appear in the TCRdb table, and some are missing; sequencing was by immunoSEQ multiplex PCR. The sample records almost 85,000 clones, approximately 91% being singletons. The sample was peripheral blood mononuclear cells (PBMCs), taken at baseline. The source is a human donor with classical Hodgkin lymphoma.

V gene TRBV4-1 combines with J gene TRBJ2-2; TRBD2 is a possible D gene (5 bases). Trimming stripped 3 bases from V and 3 bases from J, with 20 bases between. Germline V CDR1 and CDR2: MGHRA, YSYEKL. The CDR3 loop spans 18 amino acids. CDR3 region: CASSHEGEAAGDTGELFF. In nucleotides, the CDR3 is TGCGCCAGCAGCCACGAGGGAGAGGCAGCCGGGGACACCGGGGAGCTGTTTTTT.

The chain combines TRBV29-1 with TRBJ1-5, with 7 bases matching TRBD1. With V trimmed by 4 bases and J by 8 bases, 8 bases remained unmatched. Germline V gene sequence: CDR1 SQVTM, CDR2 ANQGSEA. The CDR3 length is 13 residues. CDR3 sequence: CSVGGQAGKPQHF. The CDR3 coding sequence is TGCAGCGTTGGCGGACAGGCGGGTAAGCCCCAGCATTTT.

The chain carries TRBV6-1 and TRBJ2-5; D is possibly TRBD1 or TRBD2 (5 bases each). The V end was cut by 4 bases, the J end by 1 base, with 19 bases between. The CDR3 spans 17 residues. Germline loops: CDR1 MNHNS, CDR2 SASEGT. As DNA, the CDR3 is TGTGCCAGCAGTGGGTCTTTGGGACCGCCCCTCCAAGAGACCCAGTACTTC. Amino acids: CASSGSLGPPLQETQYF.

J is TRBJ2-2 and V is TRBV7-2; 8 nucleotides agree with TRBD2. The CDR3 consists of 17 residues. V trimming: 5 bases; J trimming: 3 bases; junction bases outside the gene matches: 11. Per germline, CDR1 SGHTA and CDR2 FQGNSA. CDR3 nucleotide sequence: TGTGCCAGCAGCGCCCTCGTGACTAGCGCCTACACCGGGGAGCTGTTTTTT. Amino acid sequence: CASSALVTSAYTGELFF.

This clone has more than one count but fewer than ten. The chain combines TRBV19 with TRBJ1-2, with unresolved D. Germline V CDR1 and CDR2: LNHDA, SQIVND (reference sequence). The CDR3 totals 13 residues. V lost 3 bases and J lost 2, with 7 bases in between. The CDR3 reads CASSIQRNYGYTF. The CDR3, as DNA: TGTGCCAGTAGTATCCAAAGGAACTATGGCTACACCTTC.

The chain links TRBV19 to TRBJ1-1; D unresolved. The CDR3 loop spans 12 amino acids. Trimming cost V 4 bases and J 1 base, with 4 bases left between them. Germline V lookup: CDR1 LNHDA, CDR2 SQIVND (reference sequence). The CDR3 sequence: CASSTGNTEAFF. CDR3 DNA: TGTGCCAGTAGTACAGGGAACACTGAAGCTTTCTTT. Looking up the rest from reference TRBV19 and TRBJ1-1 gives the full variable domain: DGGITQSPKYLFRKEGQNVTLSCEQNLNHDAMYWYRQDPGQGLRLIYYSQIVNDFQKGDIAEGYSVSREKKESFPLTVTSAQKNPTAFYLCASSTGNTEAFFGQGTRLTVV.

This chain joins TRBV27 and TRBJ2-5; D is undetermined. V was trimmed by 6 bases and J by 2 bases, leaving 10 bases between them. In germline, CDR1 is MNHEY, CDR2 SMNVEV (reference sequence). The CDR3 spans 13 residues. CDR3 sequence reads: CASSSSPQETQYF. CDR3 nucleotides: TGTGCCAGCAGCTCTTCCCCTCAAGAGACCCAGTACTTC.

This sequence joins TRBV19 and TRBJ2-3; 10 nucleotides agree with TRBD2. After removal of 3 bases from V and 4 bases from J, the junction contained 7 bases not matched to a gene. The CDR3 covers 16 residues. Germline V CDR1 and CDR2: LNHDA, SQIVND (reference sequence). The CDR3 loop reads CASSISASGSSDTQYF. Here the CDR3 DNA reads TGTGCCAGTAGTATCTCGGCTAGCGGGAGCTCAGATACGCAGTATTTT.

The chain uses TRBV30 and TRBJ2-3; 7 bases agree with TRBD2. Germline V gene data show CDR1 as GTSNPN and CDR2 as SVGIG (reference sequence). This CDR3 comprises 12 residues. V was clipped by 2 bases and J by 4 bases; unmatched bases: 0. CDR3 in amino acids: CAWSTSADTQYF. CDR3 nucleotide sequence: TGTGCCTGGAGTACTAGCGCAGATACGCAGTATTTT.

The V gene is TRBV6-5, the J gene TRBJ2-2; 7 bases map to TRBD1. The CDR3 sequence is 16 residues long. The V gene end was trimmed by 0 bases and the J gene end by 0 bases; junction bases not matched to a gene: 1. Germline V gene lookup returns CDR1 MNHEY and CDR2 SVGAGI. The CDR3 nucleotides are TGTGCCAGCAGTTACTCGACAGGGTCGAACACCGGGGAGCTGTTTTTT. Amino acid sequence: CASSYSTGSNTGELFF.

The J gene is TRBJ2-1, the V gene TRBV5-1; TRBD2 matches 7 bases. Germline assignment: CDR1 SGHRS and CDR2 YFSETQ. The CDR3 spans 14 residues. J gave up 7 bases and V 4 bases, and 8 bases lay outside the gene matches. CDR3 DNA sequence: TGCGCCAGCAGCACAGCTAGGGGAGGGAATGAGCAGTTCTTC. This gives the protein CASSTARGGNEQFF.

V gene TRBV7-2 combines with J gene TRBJ2-2; D is undetermined. The CDR3 totals 15 residues. With 5 bases removed from V and 0 bases from J, the gap between germline ends came to 10 bases. Germline assignment: CDR1 SGHTA and CDR2 FQGNSA. CDR3 loop: CASSPQWANTGELFF. The CDR3 DNA reads TGTGCCAGCAGCCCCCAGTGGGCGAACACCGGGGAGCTGTTTTTT.

The chain links TRBV25-1 to TRBJ2-7; the D gene is possibly TRBD2 (5 bases). Germline CDR1 MGHDK, CDR2 SYGVNS. The V end was cut by 8 bases, the J end by 5 bases, with 16 bases between. The CDR3 contains 13 residues. CDR3 coding DNA: TGTGCCAGCGGTCCTAGACCGGGGAACGAGCAGTACTTC. Its translation: CASGPRPGNEQYF.

There are many counts of this clone. The chain uses TRBV6-1 and TRBJ2-7, with a tentative D call TRBD1 (5 bases). Germline V gives CDR1 MNHNS, CDR2 SASEGT. The CDR3 is 16 residues long. Trimming removed 3 bases at V and 0 bases at J, with 15 bases between. CDR3 DNA sequence: TGTGCCAGCAGTGATTCCGACAGCGTACCCTCCTACGAGCAGTACTTC. Protein: CASSDSDSVPSYEQYF.

The V call is TRBV2, the J call TRBJ2-7; TRBD2 is a possible D gene (5 bases). The CDR3 spans 15 residues. V lost 7 bases and J lost 7, with 23 bases in between. CDR1 SNHLY and CDR2 FYNNEI come from the germline V gene. The CDR3 spells CASTSPLRAPGEQYF. As DNA, the CDR3 is TGTGCCAGCACATCCCCGTTGAGGGCTCCTGGGGAGCAGTACTTC.